In its sample, the clone carrying this TCR beta chain was seen many times. TCRdb passed the 5' RACE reads through MiXCR, listing each CDR3 protein once. The data contain about 55,000 distinct CDR3 sequences, approximately 4% of them singletons. The CDR3 sequence is 13 residues long. The germline V and J ends were trimmed by 2 bases and 4 bases, with 8 bases remaining between them. Germline values: CDR1 MNHEY, CDR2 SVGAGI. The entry originates in a study of neurological immune-mediated disorders. The receptor's source is a man in his fifties with multiple sclerosis. The chain has TRBV6-5 and TRBJ1-1, with D unclear. The sequenced sample was PBMCs. CDR3 loop: CASSYAGGTEAFF. CDR3 sequence (DNA): TGTGCCAGCAGTTACGCGGGCGGCACTGAAGCTTTCTTT.